These 2 T cell receptor beta chains were all obtained from the same sample, sequenced in a study of graft-versus-host responses after intestinal transplantation. This table comes from immunoSEQ multiplex PCR, and its TCRdb copy is limited to in-frame clones, with some not included. The table records 100,000 to 120,000 clones, around 93% of them present only once. Their cognate antigens are unknown. This sample comprised unstimulated CD8+ T cells sorted from spleen or lymph node cells, obtained before intestinal transplant. These receptor sequences come from a human donor who received an intestinal transplant.

The chain links TRBV5-6 to TRBJ1-1; D is unclear. Trimming took 0 bases from V and 7 from J, leaving 4 bases between them. This CDR3 is built from 11 residues. Germline values: CDR1 SGHDT, CDR2 YYEEEE. CDR3 sequence reads: CASSLAVEAFF. Written as DNA, the CDR3 is TGTGCCAGCAGCTTGGCAGTTGAAGCTTTCTTT. Drawing the rest from reference TRBV5-6 and TRBJ1-1, the complete variable domain is DAGVTQSPTHLIKTRGQQVTLRCSPKSGHDTVSWYQQALGQGPQFIFQYYEEEERQRGNFPDRFSGHQFPNYSSELNVNALLLGDSALYLCASSLAVEAFFGQGTRLTVV.

V usage is TRBV28 and J usage is TRBJ2-1; D gene uncertain. This CDR3 has 16 residues. Germline-derived CDR1 and CDR2 are MDHEN and SYDVKM. V lost 3 bases and J lost 4, with 16 bases in between. CDR3 sequence (DNA): TGTGCCAGCAGTTTCCCAAACATAGACTTTTACAATGAGCAGTTCTTC. Protein: CASSFPNIDFYNEQFF.